Listed here are 18 T cell receptor beta chains from one sample, sequenced in a study of shared clonotypes between healthy human individuals. Data came from immunoSEQ multiplex PCR; TCRdb stores just in-frame clones and leaves some out. The sample records about 1 million clones, 70% to 80% being singletons. Material for sequencing was memory CD4+ T cells sorted from blood. Subset: CD45RA-negative fraction. The receptors here all came from a man between 18 and 35 years old in good health.

J is TRBJ2-3 and V is TRBV7-8; 7 bases are shared with TRBD1. The CDR3 extends over 15 amino acids. V lost 1 base, J lost 2 bases, and 3 bases stayed unmatched. The germline gives CDR1 SGHVS, CDR2 FQNEAQ. In DNA form, the CDR3 reads TGTGCCAGCAGCTTAGACAGGGGACCCACAGATACGCAGTATTTT. Amino acid sequence: CASSLDRGPTDTQYF. Full variable domain (remainder filled in from reference TRBV7-8 and TRBJ2-3): GAGVSQSPRYKVAKRGQDVALRCDPISGHVSLFWYQQALGQGPEFLTYFQNEAQLDKSGLPSDRFFAERPEGSVSTLKIQRTQQEDSAVYLCASSLDRGPTDTQYFGPGTRLTVL.

The chain combines TRBV5-1 with TRBJ2-7; maybe TRBD1 (6 bases). The CDR3 consists of 13 residues. V dropped 4 bases and J dropped 6 bases, with 14 bases sitting between them. Germline V gene sequence: CDR1 SGHRS, CDR2 YFSETQ. CDR3 DNA: TGCGCCAGCAGCCAACAGGGTCTAGGCGAGCAGTACTTC. Encoded protein: CASSQQGLGEQYF.

This rearrangement joins TRBV25-1 to TRBJ2-7; 8 bases are shared with TRBD1. The CDR3 runs to 14 residues. With V trimmed by 5 bases and J by 3 bases, 6 bases remained unmatched. CDR1 MGHDK and CDR2 SYGVNS come from the germline V gene. CDR3 in amino acids: CASSNPGQDYEQYF. DNA for the CDR3: TGTGCCAGCAGTAATCCGGGACAGGACTACGAGCAGTACTTC.

This clone has a single count. The chain combines TRBV7-9 with TRBJ2-7; 7 nucleotides match TRBD1. The CDR3 loop spans 14 amino acids. V was clipped by 3 bases and J by 0 bases; unmatched bases: 2. Germline CDR1 SEHNR, CDR2 FQNEAQ (reference sequence). This CDR3 reads CASSFAGGSYEQYF. DNA of the CDR3: TGTGCCAGCAGCTTTGCAGGGGGCTCCTACGAGCAGTACTTC.

The rearrangement joins TRBV6-1 to TRBJ1-1; D is perhaps TRBD1 (5 bases). The CDR3 extends over 16 amino acids. The V gene lost 1 base and the J gene lost 4 bases, with 16 bases spanning the gap. Per germline, CDR1 MNHNS and CDR2 SASEGT. CDR3 sequence: CASSEDNAGRGTEAFF. The CDR3 DNA sequence: TGTGCCAGCAGTGAAGACAATGCAGGGAGGGGCACTGAAGCTTTCTTT.

This clone was observed a single time. The gene calls are TRBV9 and TRBJ2-2; D is unclear. CDR3 length equals 14 residues. V lost 2 bases, J lost 2 bases, and 7 bases lay in between. Germline V lookup: CDR1 SGDLS, CDR2 YYNGEE. In DNA, the CDR3 is TGTGCCAGCAGCGTCGACTTCAACACCGGGGAGCTGTTTTTT. Translation gives CASSVDFNTGELFF.

The V gene is TRBV9, the J gene TRBJ2-3; 7 bases are shared with TRBD2. Germline-derived CDR1 and CDR2 are SGDLS and YYNGEE. The CDR3 has 15 amino acids. Unmatched junction bases numbered 5, after V lost 4 bases and J lost 0 bases. CDR3 protein: CASSSRAGSTDTQYF. CDR3 bases: TGTGCCAGCAGCTCCCGAGCGGGGAGCACAGATACGCAGTATTTT.

The V call is TRBV5-4, the J call TRBJ2-1; D not resolved. V lost 8 bases to trimming and J lost 4 bases, with 16 bases between them. The CDR3 contains 14 residues. The germline gives CDR1 SGHNT, CDR2 YYREEE (reference sequence). The CDR3 DNA is TGTGCCAGTAGTACCCCAGATAGTTACAATGAGCAGTTCTTC. Its protein is CASSTPDSYNEQFF.

The CDR3 region is CASSLKRGQPQHF. The CDR3 region has the DNA TGTGCCAGCAGTCTCAAAAGGGGGCAGCCCCAGCATTTT. The chain links TRBV27 to TRBJ1-5; D is possibly TRBD1 (6 bases). CDR1 is MNHEY and CDR2 is SMNVEV in the germline V gene (reference sequence). The CDR3 extends over 13 amino acids. The V gene lost 5 bases and the J gene lost 7 bases, with 12 bases spanning the gap.

This rearrangement joins TRBV6-5 to TRBJ1-1; D is undetermined. Trimming took 7 bases from V and 1 from J, leaving 10 bases between them. Germline V gives CDR1 MNHEY, CDR2 SVGAGI. This CDR3 is 13 amino acids long. The CDR3 loop is CASTRAGNTEAFF. The CDR3 region has the DNA TGTGCCAGCACCCGCGCAGGGAACACTGAAGCTTTCTTT.

With respect to this clone: A far larger clone differs by one base, so this is likely a read error. This same CDR3 is encoded by further DNA sequences in the sample. The chain recombines TRBV7-3 with TRBJ2-7; D perhaps matches TRBD2 (5 bases). The germline V gene has CDR1 SGHTA and CDR2 FQGTGA. Between the trimmed V and J ends, which lost 5 bases and 0 bases, there was a span of 8 bases. CDR3 length: 13 residues. The CDR3 region is CASSRGSSYEQYF. CDR3 DNA: TGTGCCAGCAGCCGAGGGAGCTCCTACGAGCAGTACTTC.

The CDR3 sequence: CASSQEWAVQETQYF. CDR3 in DNA: TGTGCCAGCAGCCAAGAATGGGCAGTTCAAGAGACCCAGTACTTC. This chain uses TRBV14 with TRBJ2-5; no clear D gene. This CDR3 contains 15 residues. Germline V gene data show CDR1 as SGHDN and CDR2 as FVKESK. With 0 bases removed from V and 2 bases from J, the gap between germline ends came to 10 bases.

Only one count was recorded for this clone. This sequence joins TRBV18 and TRBJ2-1; the match to TRBD2 covers 10 bases. V shed 4 bases and J 8 bases; nucleotides not matched to a gene: 11. CDR3 size: 16 residues. Germline V gene lookup returns CDR1 KGHSH and CDR2 LQKENI. CDR3 protein: CASSLLLAGVSHEQFF. CDR3 DNA sequence: TGTGCCAGCTCACTTCTTCTAGCGGGGGTTAGTCATGAGCAGTTCTTC. Full variable domain (missing parts from reference TRBV18 and TRBJ2-1): NAGVMQNPRHLVRRRGQEARLRCSPMKGHSHVYWYRQLPEEGLKFMVYLQKENIIDESGMPKERFSAEFPKEGPSILRIQQVVRGDSAAYFCASSLLLAGVSHEQFFGPGTRLTVL.

This chain joins TRBV30 and TRBJ1-2; no definite D call. V lost 1 base and J 3 bases, leaving 24 bases between the germline ends. CDR1 is GTSNPN, CDR2 SVGIG, per germline (reference sequence). The CDR3 is made up of 18 amino acids. DNA for the CDR3: TGTGCCTGGAGTGACCCCCTGGGCGATTGGATCCAATACTATGGCTACACCTTC. This codes for CAWSDPLGDWIQYYGYTF.

This clone showed up just a few times. The same CDR3 also results from other DNA sequences found in this sample. V is TRBV18 and J is TRBJ1-1, with a possible D match to TRBD1 (6 bases). Germline V gene data show CDR1 as KGHSH and CDR2 as LQKENI. The CDR3 sequence is 13 residues long. Trimming left V 6 bases short and J 0 bases short, with 8 bases between. The CDR3, as DNA: TGTGCCAGCTCGGGGGGCATGAACACTGAAGCTTTCTTT. Its translation: CASSGGMNTEAFF.

The chain links TRBV19 to TRBJ2-3, with 10 bases aligning to TRBD2. V shed 6 bases and J 1 base; nucleotides not matched to a gene: 7. CDR1 is LNHDA, CDR2 SQIVND, per germline (reference sequence). The CDR3 length is 16 residues. CDR3 coding DNA: TGTGCCAGTAGGGGACTTGGGACTAGCGGCACAGATACGCAGTATTTT. Translating it yields CASRGLGTSGTDTQYF.

To note about this clone: Within the sample, other DNA sequences also encode this same CDR3. The chain couples TRBV30 to TRBJ1-1, with D possibly being TRBD1 (5 bases). Trimming shortened V by 2 bases and J by 1 base, and 8 bases separated the two germline ends. CDR1 and CDR2 from the germline V gene are GTSNPN and SVGIG (reference sequence). CDR3 size: 13 residues. CDR3 loop: CAWSTGGNTEAFF. Here the CDR3 DNA reads TGTGCCTGGAGTACGGGGGGGAACACTGAAGCTTTCTTT.

Only one count was recorded for this clone. The rearrangement links TRBV5-1 to TRBJ1-1, with D hard to call. This CDR3 has 13 amino acids. Germline values: CDR1 SGHRS, CDR2 YFSETQ. With 0 bases removed from V and 5 bases from J, the gap between germline ends came to 8 bases. The chain's CDR3 is CASSLAGITEAFF. The CDR3, as DNA: TGCGCCAGCAGCTTGGCCGGAATAACTGAAGCTTTCTTT.